These 18 T cell receptor beta chains originate from one sample sequenced in a study of control samples from healthy donors and cancer patients. Generated by immunoSEQ multiplex PCR, the TCRdb table keeps only in-frame clones and is missing some. The sample includes more than 50,000 clones, 65% to 90% seen only once; the top ten take approximately 5%. Source material: blood. The receptors were sampled from a man aged 35 to 55 in good health.

The CDR3 DNA sequence: TGTGCCAGTAGTATCCCCGGCGCTTACGAGCAGTACTTC. It is translated as CASSIPGAYEQYF. V and J are TRBV19 and TRBJ2-7; D is ambiguous. This CDR3 has 13 residues. Germline V CDR1 and CDR2: LNHDA, SQIVND (reference sequence). Between the trimmed V and J ends, which lost 3 bases and 4 bases, there was a span of 10 bases.

The V and J genes are TRBV7-3 and TRBJ1-6, with unresolved D. Germline CDR1 is SGHTA and CDR2 is FQGTGA. The CDR3 is made up of 16 amino acids. V was shortened by 1 base and J by 5 bases, with 12 bases between the two germline ends. Written as DNA, the CDR3 is TGTGCCAGCAGCTTAAGGGCGGGCAGAAATAATTCACCCCTCCACTTT. Amino acids: CASSLRAGRNNSPLHF.

The gene calls are TRBV6-2 or TRBV6-3 and TRBJ1-5; D is uncertain. The CDR3 has 16 residues. Trimming shortened V by 2 bases and J by 4 bases, and 15 bases separated the two germline ends. Germline CDR1 and CDR2: MNHEY and SVGEGT. CDR3 sequence: CASSYGPRAGNQPQHF. The CDR3 bases are TGTGCCAGCAGTTACGGTCCAAGGGCCGGGAATCAGCCCCAGCATTTT.

The chain employs TRBV19 and TRBJ2-1, with 12 bases fitting TRBD2. From germline, CDR1 is LNHDA and CDR2 SQIVND (reference sequence). This CDR3 contains 19 residues. Losses at the gene ends were 1 base for V and 0 bases for J; bases not matched to a gene: 7. CDR3 DNA sequence: TGTGCCAGTAGTATAGGACTAGCGGGGGACCTCAGCTCCTACAATGAGCAGTTCTTC. It codes for CASSIGLAGDLSSYNEQFF. Combining the CDR3 with reference TRBV19 and TRBJ2-1 gives the whole variable domain DGGITQSPKYLFRKEGQNVTLSCEQNLNHDAMYWYRQDPGQGLRLIYYSQIVNDFQKGDIAEGYSVSREKKESFPLTVTSAQKNPTAFYLCASSIGLAGDLSSYNEQFFGPGTRLTVL.

This clone showed up just once. The chain employs TRBV5-4 and TRBJ1-1, with D possibly TRBD1 on 5 matching bases. V was trimmed by 6 bases and J by 2 bases, leaving 14 bases between them. Germline CDR1 reads SGHNT; CDR2 reads YYREEE (reference sequence). The CDR3 spans 14 residues. The chain's CDR3 is CASTLRGGNTEAFF. The CDR3 DNA is TGTGCCAGCACCCTCCGGGGCGGTAACACTGAAGCTTTCTTT. Full variable domain (outside the CDR3, taken from reference TRBV5-4 and TRBJ1-1): ETGVTQSPTHLIKTRGQQVTLRCSSQSGHNTVSWYQQALGQGPQFIFQYYREEENGRGNFPPRFSGLQFPNYSSELNVNALELDDSALYLCASTLRGGNTEAFFGQGTRLTVV.

This chain joins TRBV7-3 and TRBJ2-1; the D gene is possibly TRBD2 (6 bases). The germline V and J ends were trimmed by 3 bases and 10 bases, with 13 bases remaining between them. The germline gives CDR1 SGHTA, CDR2 FQGTGA. The length of the CDR3 is 13 residues. CDR3 in amino acids: CASSFRGNEEQFF. The CDR3 DNA reads as TGTGCCAGCAGCTTCCGGGGGAATGAAGAGCAGTTCTTC.

This clone was seen a single time. V gene TRBV6-1 combines with J gene TRBJ1-2, with D maybe TRBD1 (6 bases). CDR1 MNHNS and CDR2 SASEGT come from the germline V gene. The CDR3 has 16 amino acids. V was shortened by 2 bases and J by 8 bases, with 21 bases between the two germline ends. The CDR3: CASSELIPTGAGGYTF. In DNA, the CDR3 is TGTGCCAGCAGTGAACTAATTCCGACGGGGGCCGGGGGCTACACCTTC.

The chain uses TRBV9 and TRBJ2-2; maybe TRBD2 (6 bases). V dropped 0 bases and J dropped 4 bases, with 10 bases sitting between them. The CDR3 is 15 residues long. In germline, CDR1 is SGDLS, CDR2 YYNGEE. CDR3 protein: CASSVGGISTGELFF. The CDR3, as DNA: TGTGCCAGCAGCGTAGGCGGGATTAGCACCGGGGAGCTGTTTTTT.

V and J are TRBV6-2 or TRBV6-3 and TRBJ2-3; 9 nucleotides align to TRBD1. The CDR3 spans 16 residues. With 4 bases clipped from V and 3 bases from J, the junction kept 8 bases outside the gene matches. In germline, CDR1 is MNHEY, CDR2 SVGEGT. CDR3 nucleotide sequence: TGTGCCAGCAGTTGGGCACAGGGGGCGGTGACAGATACGCAGTATTTT. Protein product: CASSWAQGAVTDTQYF.

The chain uses TRBV30 and TRBJ2-1; D gene ambiguous. V gave up 1 base and J gave up 8 bases, with 9 bases separating them. Germline CDR1 and CDR2: GTSNPN and SVGIG (reference sequence). This CDR3 has 12 amino acids. The CDR3 DNA sequence: TGTGCCTGGAGTGGGAGAGGCGATGAGCAGTTCTTC. Translating it yields CAWSGRGDEQFF.

The rearrangement joins TRBV6-2 or TRBV6-3 to TRBJ2-7; D is undetermined. The length of the CDR3 is 13 residues. With 0 bases removed from V and 5 bases from J, the gap between germline ends came to 8 bases. Germline V gene sequence: CDR1 MNHEY, CDR2 SVGEGT. The CDR3 loop reads CASSYSIRDEQYF. CDR3 bases: TGTGCCAGCAGTTACTCGATTCGGGACGAGCAGTACTTC.

The CDR3 here is CASSSRQRSEFYSNQPQHF. The CDR3 DNA follows: TGTGCCAGCAGCTCCCGACAGAGGTCGGAATTTTATAGCAATCAGCCCCAGCATTTT. V is TRBV5-6 and J is TRBJ1-5; possible D gene TRBD1, 5 bases. Germline V gene lookup returns CDR1 SGHDT and CDR2 YYEEEE. V lost 3 bases and J 0 bases, leaving 22 bases between the germline ends. The CDR3 is made up of 19 amino acids.

V gene TRBV20-1 combines with J gene TRBJ2-1; D is uncertain. Germline V gives CDR1 DFQATT, CDR2 SNEGSKA (reference sequence). The V end was cut by 4 bases, the J end by 4 bases, with 5 bases between. This CDR3 region has 11 residues. CDR3 residues: CSAIEYNEQFF. For the CDR3, the DNA is TGCAGTGCTATAGAGTACAATGAGCAGTTCTTC.

The gene calls are TRBV5-4 and TRBJ2-3; a possible D gene is TRBD2 (6 bases). V was clipped by 5 bases and J by 7 bases, with 23 bases between them. The CDR3 runs 16 residues. Germline loops: CDR1 SGHNT, CDR2 YYREEE (reference sequence). The CDR3 sequence is CASRPAGGSDFYTQYF. In nucleotides, the CDR3 is TGTGCCAGCAGACCGGCTGGGGGGAGCGACTTTTATACGCAGTATTTT. Looking up the rest from reference TRBV5-4 and TRBJ2-3 gives the full variable domain: ETGVTQSPTHLIKTRGQQVTLRCSSQSGHNTVSWYQQALGQGPQFIFQYYREEENGRGNFPPRFSGLQFPNYSSELNVNALELDDSALYLCASRPAGGSDFYTQYFGPGTRLTVL.

The CDR3 loop is CASSEASLLIDGYTF. CDR3 nucleotides: TGTGCCAGCAGTGAAGCTTCCCTCTTGATCGATGGCTACACCTTC. The rearrangement uses TRBV6-1 and TRBJ1-2; D not certain. CDR3 length: 15 residues. CDR1 and CDR2 (germline): MNHNS, SASEGT. Trimming shortened V by 0 bases and J by 6 bases, and 14 bases separated the two germline ends.

The chain is built from TRBV7-2 and TRBJ1-2; 8 bases agree with TRBD1. CDR3 size: 14 residues. Trimming at V came to 5 bases and at J to 8 bases, leaving 10 bases not matched to a gene. CDR1 and CDR2 (germline): SGHTA, FQGNSA. CDR3 region: CASSQRDQGAGYTF. Here the CDR3 DNA reads TGTGCCAGCAGCCAAAGAGACCAGGGGGCAGGCTACACCTTC.

The genes are TRBV6-4 and TRBJ1-2; 7 positions match TRBD1. Germline values: CDR1 MRHNA, CDR2 SNTAGT. The CDR3 has 13 residues. J was trimmed by 7 bases and V by 6 bases; bases with no gene match: 8. The CDR3 DNA sequence: TGTGCCAGCAGCGATACAGGGGTAACTGGCTACACCTTC. Protein sequence: CASSDTGVTGYTF.

The rearrangement joins TRBV5-1 to TRBJ2-1, with D possibly matching TRBD1 (5 bases). The CDR3 covers 15 residues. Germline V gives CDR1 SGHRS, CDR2 YFSETQ. V was trimmed by 4 bases and J by 5 bases, leaving 16 bases between them. The DNA for the CDR3 is TGCGCCAGCAGCGAGACAGCAAAGCTAGACAATGAGCAGTTCTTC. Amino acids: CASSETAKLDNEQFF.